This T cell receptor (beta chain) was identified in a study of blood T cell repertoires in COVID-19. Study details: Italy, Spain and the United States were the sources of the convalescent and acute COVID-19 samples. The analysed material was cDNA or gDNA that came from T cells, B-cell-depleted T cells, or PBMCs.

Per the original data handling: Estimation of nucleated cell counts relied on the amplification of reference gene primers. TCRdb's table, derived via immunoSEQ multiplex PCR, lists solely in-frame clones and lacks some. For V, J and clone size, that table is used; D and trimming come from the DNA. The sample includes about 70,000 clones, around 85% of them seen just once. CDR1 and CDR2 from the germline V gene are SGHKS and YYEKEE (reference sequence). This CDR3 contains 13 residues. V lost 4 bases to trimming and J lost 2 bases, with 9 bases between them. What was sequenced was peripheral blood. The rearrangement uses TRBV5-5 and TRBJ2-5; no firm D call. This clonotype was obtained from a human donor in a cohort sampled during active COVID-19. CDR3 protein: CASSTDGQETQYF. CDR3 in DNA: TGTGCCAGCAGCACAGACGGACAAGAGACCCAGTACTTC.